A single sample is the source of the 7 T cell receptor beta chains below, sequenced in a study of response to subunit inactivated influenza vaccine. TCRdb re-called the RT-PCR reads through MiXCR, storing one row per CDR3 protein. The sample comprises approximately 170,000 distinct CDR3 sequences, approximately 15% of which are singletons, and approximately 27% rests with the top ten. The sequences come from CD8+ T cells sorted from PBMCs, collected about 5 days after vaccination. These receptors were taken from a man aged 45-65 years who received an inactivated influenza vaccine.

The V and J genes are TRBV9 and TRBJ2-7; D is perhaps TRBD2 (6 bases). The CDR3 has 13 amino acids. In germline, CDR1 is SGDLS, CDR2 YYNGEE. V was shortened by 2 bases and J by 3 bases, with 9 bases between the two germline ends. CDR3 residues: CASSVGLDYEQYF. The DNA for the CDR3 is TGTGCCAGCAGCGTGGGACTTGACTACGAGCAGTACTTC. Based on the CDR3 plus reference TRBV9 and TRBJ2-7, the full variable domain is DSGVTQTPKHLITATGQRVTLRCSPRSGDLSVYWYQQSLDQGLQFLIQYYNGEERAKGNILERFSAQQFPDLHSELNLSSLELGDSALYFCASSVGLDYEQYFGPGTRLTVT.

The chain employs TRBV6-2 or TRBV6-3 and TRBJ2-1; D perhaps matches TRBD2 (6 bases). V lost 6 bases and J lost 5, with 11 bases in between. Germline V gene lookup returns CDR1 MNHEY and CDR2 SVGEGT. CDR3 length: 13 amino acids. CDR3 nucleotide sequence: TGTGCCAGCAGCACCGGGAGACACAATGAGCAGTTCTTC. Protein sequence: CASSTGRHNEQFF.

This clonotype turned up a few times. The chain recombines TRBV9 with TRBJ2-1; 12 bases fit TRBD2. Germline lookup yields CDR1 SGDLS and CDR2 YYNGEE. V shed 4 bases, J shed 8 bases, and the junction held 4 bases outside the gene matches. CDR3 length: 14 residues. CDR3 in DNA: TGTGCCAGCAGCACCTCTAGCGGGGGGGATGAGCAGTTCTTC. It translates to CASSTSSGGDEQFF.

The J gene is TRBJ1-6, the V gene TRBV2; 7 bases agree with TRBD1. Trimming cost V 3 bases and J 11 bases; bases outside gene matches: 10. The CDR3 contains 15 residues. Germline loops: CDR1 SNHLY, CDR2 FYNNEI. The DNA for the CDR3 is TGTGCCAGCAGTGACGACAGGGCCTATGGGGCACCCCTCCACTTT. Amino acids: CASSDDRAYGAPLHF.

V gene TRBV13 combines with J gene TRBJ2-1; tentatively, D is TRBD1 (5 bases). This CDR3 region has 15 residues. V lost 5 bases and J lost 9, with 20 bases in between. CDR1 is PRHDT and CDR2 is FYEKMQ in the germline V gene (reference sequence). The CDR3 here is CASSTRDSRDLEQFF. In DNA, the CDR3 is TGTGCCAGCAGCACACGAGATTCCAGGGATCTTGAGCAGTTCTTC.

This clonotype was seen many times. The chain uses TRBV28 and TRBJ2-1; D may be TRBD2 (7 bases). The CDR3 loop spans 16 amino acids. CDR1 is MDHEN and CDR2 is SYDVKM in the germline V gene. V shed 7 bases and J shed 8 bases, with 24 bases lying between them. The CDR3 is CASTDWGGPYFHEQFF. CDR3 nucleotides: TGTGCCAGCACCGACTGGGGGGGCCCATATTTCCATGAGCAGTTCTTC.

This clonotype came up a few times. The chain is built from TRBV4-1 and TRBJ2-7; D is uncertain. Trimming removed 1 base at V and 3 bases at J, with 7 bases between. The CDR3 length is 13 residues. Germline V gene data show CDR1 as MGHRA and CDR2 as YSYEKL. This chain's CDR3 is CASSQGPDYEQYF. The CDR3 nucleotides are TGCGCCAGCAGCCAAGGGCCGGACTACGAGCAGTACTTC.